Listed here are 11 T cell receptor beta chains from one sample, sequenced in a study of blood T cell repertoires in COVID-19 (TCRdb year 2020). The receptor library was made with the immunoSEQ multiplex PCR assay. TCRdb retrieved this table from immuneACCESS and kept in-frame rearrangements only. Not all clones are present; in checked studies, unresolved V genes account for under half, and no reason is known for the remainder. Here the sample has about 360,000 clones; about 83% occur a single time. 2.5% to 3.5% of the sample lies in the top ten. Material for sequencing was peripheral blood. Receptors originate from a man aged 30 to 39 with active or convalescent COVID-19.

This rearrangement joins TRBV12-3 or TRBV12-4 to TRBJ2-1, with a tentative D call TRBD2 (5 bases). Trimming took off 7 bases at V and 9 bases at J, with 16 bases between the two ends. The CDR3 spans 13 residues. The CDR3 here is CASTLSGGLEQFF. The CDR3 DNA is TGTGCCAGCACTCTTTCGGGCGGGCTTGAGCAGTTCTTC.

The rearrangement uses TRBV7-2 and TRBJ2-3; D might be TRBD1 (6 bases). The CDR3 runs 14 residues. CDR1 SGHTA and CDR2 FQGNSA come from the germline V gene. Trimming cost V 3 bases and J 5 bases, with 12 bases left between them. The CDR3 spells CASSFTQGLDTQYF. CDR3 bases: TGTGCCAGCAGCTTTACACAGGGTTTAGATACGCAGTATTTT.

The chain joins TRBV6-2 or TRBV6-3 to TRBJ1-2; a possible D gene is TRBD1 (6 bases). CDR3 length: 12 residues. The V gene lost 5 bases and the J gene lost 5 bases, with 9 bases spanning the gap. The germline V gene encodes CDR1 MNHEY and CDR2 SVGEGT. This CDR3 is CASSTGRYGYTF. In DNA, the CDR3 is TGTGCCAGCAGTACAGGGCGATATGGCTACACCTTC.

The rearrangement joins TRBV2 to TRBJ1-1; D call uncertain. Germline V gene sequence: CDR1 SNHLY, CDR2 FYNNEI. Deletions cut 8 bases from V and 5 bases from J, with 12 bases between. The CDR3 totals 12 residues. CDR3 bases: TGTGCCAGCGGAGGAGGGAGGACTGAAGCTTTCTTT. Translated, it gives CASGGGRTEAFF. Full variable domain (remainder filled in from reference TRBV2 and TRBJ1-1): EPEVTQTPSHQVTQMGQEVILRCVPISNHLYFYWYRQILGQKVEFLVSFYNNEISEKSEIFDDQFSVERPDGSNFTLKIRSTKLEDSAMYFCASGGGRTEAFFGQGTRLTVV.

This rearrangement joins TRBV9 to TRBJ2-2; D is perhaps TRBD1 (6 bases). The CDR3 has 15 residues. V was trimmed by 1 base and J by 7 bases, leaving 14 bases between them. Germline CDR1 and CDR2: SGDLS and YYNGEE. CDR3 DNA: TGTGCCAGCAGCGTATCAGGGGACACTATCGGGGAGCTGTTTTTT. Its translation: CASSVSGDTIGELFF.

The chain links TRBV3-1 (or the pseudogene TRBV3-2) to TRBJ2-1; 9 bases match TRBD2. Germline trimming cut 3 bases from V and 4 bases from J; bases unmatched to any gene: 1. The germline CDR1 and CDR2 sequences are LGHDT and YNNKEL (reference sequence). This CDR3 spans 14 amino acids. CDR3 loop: CASSQRGGYNEQFF. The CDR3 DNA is TGTGCCAGCAGCCAGCGGGGGGGGTACAATGAGCAGTTCTTC.

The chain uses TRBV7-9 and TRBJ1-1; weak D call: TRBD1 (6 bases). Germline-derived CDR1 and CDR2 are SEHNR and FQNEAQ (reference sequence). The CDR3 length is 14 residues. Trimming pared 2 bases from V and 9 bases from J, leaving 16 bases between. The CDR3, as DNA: TGTGCCAGCAGCTTATTTTCAGGGGCGGCTAAAGCTTTCTTT. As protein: CASSLFSGAAKAFF.

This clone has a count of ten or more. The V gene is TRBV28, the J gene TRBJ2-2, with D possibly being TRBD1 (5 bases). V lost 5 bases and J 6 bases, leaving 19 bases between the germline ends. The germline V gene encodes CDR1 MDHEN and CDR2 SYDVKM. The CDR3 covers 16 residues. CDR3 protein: CASSPRARVRPGELFF. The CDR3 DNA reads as TGTGCCAGCAGTCCAAGGGCCAGGGTAAGGCCCGGGGAGCTGTTTTTT.

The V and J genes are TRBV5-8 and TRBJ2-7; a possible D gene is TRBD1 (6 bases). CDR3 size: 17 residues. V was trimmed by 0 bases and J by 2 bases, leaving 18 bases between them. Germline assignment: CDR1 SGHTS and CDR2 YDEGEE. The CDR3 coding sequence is TGTGCCAGCAGCTTGGAGGTCCGGACAGATTTTCCCTACGAGCAGTACTTC. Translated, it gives CASSLEVRTDFPYEQYF.

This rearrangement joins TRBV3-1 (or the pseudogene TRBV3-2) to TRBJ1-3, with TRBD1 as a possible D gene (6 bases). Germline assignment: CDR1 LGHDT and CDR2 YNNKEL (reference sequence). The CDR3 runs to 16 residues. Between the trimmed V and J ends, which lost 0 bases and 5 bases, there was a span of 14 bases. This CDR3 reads CASSQDDQGPRNTIYF. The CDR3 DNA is TGTGCCAGCAGCCAAGACGACCAGGGGCCGCGAAACACCATATATTTT.

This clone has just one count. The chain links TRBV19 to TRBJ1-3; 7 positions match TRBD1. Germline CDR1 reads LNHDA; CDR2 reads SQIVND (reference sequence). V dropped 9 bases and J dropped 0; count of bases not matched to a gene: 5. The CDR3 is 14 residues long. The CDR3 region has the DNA TGTGCCAGCGGACAGGTCCACTCTGGAAACACCATATATTTT. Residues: CASGQVHSGNTIYF.